This section outlines one TCR beta chain sequence together with its context. Its target is unknown. This record comes from a study of cytomegalovirus exposure and HLA in healthy donors. Points from the study as a whole: Later on, a genetic analysis was performed. It linked a missense variant in DCLRE1C with V- and J-gene trimming of TCR beta. TCR beta chains numbering some 150 were designated cytomegalovirus-associated. In vitro confirmation showed a few CMV-associated chains to be CMV antigen specific. Previous analysis showed most TCR beta V segments were productive about 87% or about 30% of the time.

This CDR3 region has 15 residues. V gave up 6 bases and J gave up 0 bases, with 15 bases separating them. Germline CDR1 is SGHTA and CDR2 is FQGNSA. Amplification used 60 Vbeta primers and 13 Jbeta primers. TCRdb's table, derived via immunoSEQ multiplex PCR, lists solely in-frame clones and lacks some. The profile shows some 120,000 clones, roughly 80% of them singletons. The clonotype comes from a male donor in good health and CMV-seronegative. What was sequenced was PBMCs. The rearrangement links TRBV7-2 to TRBJ2-7; tentatively, D is TRBD2 (6 bases). Here the CDR3 DNA reads TGTGCCAGCAGGAAAAATACGGGAGCCTCCTACGAGCAGTACTTC. Translating it yields CASRKNTGASYEQYF. Filled out from reference TRBV7-2 and TRBJ2-7, the complete variable domain reads GAGVSQSPSNKVTEKGKDVELRCDPISGHTALYWYRQSLGQGLEFLIYFQGNSAPDKSGLPSDRFSAERTGGSVSTLTIQRTQQEDSAVYLCASRKNTGASYEQYFGPGTRLTVT.